Here is one T cell receptor beta chain with its context. Its antigen is unidentified. The data belong to a study of cytomegalovirus exposure and HLA in healthy donors. Study findings and constraints: Cytomegalovirus association was assigned to approximately 160 TCR beta chains.

The V and J ends lost 3 bases and 1 base, in that order; junction bases with no gene match: 2. This CDR3 region has 15 residues. The germline gives CDR1 SGHRS, CDR2 YFSETQ. A multiplex PCR was run with 60 Vbeta primers and 13 Jbeta primers. Using immunoSEQ multiplex PCR, the repertoire was profiled, and TCRdb retains in-frame clones only, with some absent. The sample comprises around 190,000 clones, around 86% of which are singletons, and 1.5% to 2% rests with the top ten. The TCR sequence derives from a woman aged 18-35 years in good health and CMV-seronegative. The chain has TRBV5-1 and TRBJ2-7, with TRBD2 identical over 12 bases. The sequenced sample consisted of PBMCs. CDR3 region: CASSWGTSGSYEQYF. DNA of the CDR3: TGCGCCAGCAGCTGGGGGACTAGCGGGTCCTACGAGCAGTACTTC.